These T cell receptor beta chains were read from a single sample in a study of blood T cell repertoires in COVID-19. Assay used: immunoSEQ multiplex PCR; TCRdb lists only in-frame clones, some missing. The data hold around 200,000 clones, with 85% to 90% observed a single time. Sequencing used peripheral blood. Source of these receptors: a person between 65 and 79 years old with COVID-19, enrolled during active disease. Each CDR3 is given without its conserved first and last residue. Each record gives: J gene, V gene, CDR3 protein.

TRBJ2-7,TRBV6-5,ASGNRDSYFHEQY
TRBJ2-7,TRBV29-1,SVQKQGAGEQY
TRBJ1-3,TRBV4-1,ASSLTGRTSSGNTIY
TRBJ2-7,TRBV11-2,ASSSTSGTYEQY
TRBJ2-3,TRBV19,ASRNPGGTMGGTQY
TRBJ1-2,TRBV9,ASSVNPENQGNGGAYT
TRBJ1-4,TRBV29-1,SVWGGATNEKLF
TRBJ1-6,TRBV6-5,ASIPAGAESPLH
TRBJ2-2,TRBV6-5,ASSSGRGVTGELF
TRBJ2-1,TRBV21-1,ASWKRLAGLF
TRBJ2-3,TRBV9,ASSAPGGAEDTQY
TRBJ2-2,TRBV6-5,ASGGTGYGELF
TRBJ1-1,TRBV28,ASSLPSGNTEAF
TRBJ2-7,TRBV6-2/TRBV6-3,ASSAHTGQGFYEQY
TRBJ2-2,TRBV30,AWSAVSSGRGELF
TRBJ1-5,TRBV28,ASRATGVVQPQH
TRBJ2-7,TRBV6-5,ASSYYARSHEQY
TRBJ2-1,TRBV5-5,ASSTGTGGYNEQF
TRBJ2-7,TRBV6-2/TRBV6-3,ASSPRTYEQY
TRBJ2-7,TRBV3-1/TRBV3-2,ASSGGLAVYEQY
TRBJ2-7,TRBV6-6,ASSYGDTSYEQY
TRBJ2-3,TRBV24-1,ATSESNTGDTQY